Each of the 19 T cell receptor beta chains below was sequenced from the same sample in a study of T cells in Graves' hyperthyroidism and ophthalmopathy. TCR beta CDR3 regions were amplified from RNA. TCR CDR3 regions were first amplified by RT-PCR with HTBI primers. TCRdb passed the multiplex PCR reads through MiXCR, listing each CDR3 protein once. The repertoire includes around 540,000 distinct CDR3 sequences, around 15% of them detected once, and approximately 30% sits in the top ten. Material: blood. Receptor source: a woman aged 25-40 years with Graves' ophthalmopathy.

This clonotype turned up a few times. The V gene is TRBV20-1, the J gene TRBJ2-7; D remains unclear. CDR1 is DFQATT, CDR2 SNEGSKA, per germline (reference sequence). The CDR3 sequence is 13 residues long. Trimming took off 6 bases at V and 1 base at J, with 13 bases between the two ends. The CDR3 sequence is CSAHLPVSYEQYF. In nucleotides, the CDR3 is TGCAGTGCCCACCTTCCTGTGTCCTACGAGCAGTACTTC.

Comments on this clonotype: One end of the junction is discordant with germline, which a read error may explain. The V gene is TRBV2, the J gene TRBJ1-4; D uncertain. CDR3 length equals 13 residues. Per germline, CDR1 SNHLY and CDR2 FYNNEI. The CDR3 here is CASRSTTNEKLSF. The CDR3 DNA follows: TGTGCCAGCAGGAGTACAACTAATGAAAAACTGTCTTTT.

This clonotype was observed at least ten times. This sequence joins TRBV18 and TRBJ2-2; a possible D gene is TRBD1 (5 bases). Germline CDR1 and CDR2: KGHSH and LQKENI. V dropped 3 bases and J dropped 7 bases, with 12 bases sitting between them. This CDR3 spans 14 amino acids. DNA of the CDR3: TGTGCCAGCTCACCGAACCCTCAGGGCGGGGAGCTGTTTTTT. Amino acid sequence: CASSPNPQGGELFF.

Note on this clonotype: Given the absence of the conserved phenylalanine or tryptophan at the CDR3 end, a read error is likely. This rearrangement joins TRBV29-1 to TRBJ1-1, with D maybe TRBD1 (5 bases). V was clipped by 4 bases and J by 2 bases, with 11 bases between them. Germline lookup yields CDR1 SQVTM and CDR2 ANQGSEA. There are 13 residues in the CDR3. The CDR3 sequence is CSVGNRGNTEAFV. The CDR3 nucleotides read TGCAGCGTTGGAAATCGGGGCAACACTGAAGCTTTCGTT.

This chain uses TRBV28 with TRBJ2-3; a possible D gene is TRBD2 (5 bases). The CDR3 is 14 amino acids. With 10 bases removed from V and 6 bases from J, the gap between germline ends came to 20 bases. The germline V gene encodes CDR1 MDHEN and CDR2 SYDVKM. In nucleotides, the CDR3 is TGTGCCACCATCCCGGGCAGGCGGAGGGATACGCAGTATTTT. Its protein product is CATIPGRRRDTQYF.

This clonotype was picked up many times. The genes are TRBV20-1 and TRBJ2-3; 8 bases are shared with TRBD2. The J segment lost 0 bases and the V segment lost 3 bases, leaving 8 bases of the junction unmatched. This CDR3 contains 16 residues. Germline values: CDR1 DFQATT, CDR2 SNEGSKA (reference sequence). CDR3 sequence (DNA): TGCAGTGCTAGTGGGTTAGCGGGATCTAGCACAGATACGCAGTATTTT. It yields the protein CSASGLAGSSTDTQYF.

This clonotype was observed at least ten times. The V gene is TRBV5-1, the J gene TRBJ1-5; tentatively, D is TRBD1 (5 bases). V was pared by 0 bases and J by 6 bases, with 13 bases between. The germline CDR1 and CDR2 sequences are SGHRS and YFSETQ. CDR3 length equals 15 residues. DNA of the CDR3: TGCGCCAGCAGCTTGGACGGGGCAGGGAGTCAGCCCCAGCATTTT. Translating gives CASSLDGAGSQPQHF.

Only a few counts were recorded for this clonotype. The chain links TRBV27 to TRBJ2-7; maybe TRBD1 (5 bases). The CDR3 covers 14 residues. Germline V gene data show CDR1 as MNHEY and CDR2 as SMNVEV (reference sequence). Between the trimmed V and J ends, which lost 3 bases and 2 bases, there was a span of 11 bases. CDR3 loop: CASSFEPGPYEQYF. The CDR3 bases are TGTGCCAGCAGTTTTGAACCAGGGCCCTACGAGCAGTACTTC.

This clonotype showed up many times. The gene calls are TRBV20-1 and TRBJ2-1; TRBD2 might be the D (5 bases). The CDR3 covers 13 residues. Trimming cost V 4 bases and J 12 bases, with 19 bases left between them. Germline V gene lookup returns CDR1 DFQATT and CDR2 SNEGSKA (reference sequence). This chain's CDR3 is CSAILAAVMGQFF. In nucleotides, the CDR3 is TGCAGTGCTATTCTAGCTGCCGTCATGGGGCAGTTCTTC.

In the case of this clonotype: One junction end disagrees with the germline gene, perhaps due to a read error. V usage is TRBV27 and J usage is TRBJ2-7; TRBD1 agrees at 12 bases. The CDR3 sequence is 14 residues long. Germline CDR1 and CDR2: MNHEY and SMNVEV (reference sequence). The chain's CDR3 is CAGSGDRGLYEQYF. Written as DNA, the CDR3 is TGTGCCGGCAGCGGGGACAGGGGGCTCTACGAGCAGTACTTC.

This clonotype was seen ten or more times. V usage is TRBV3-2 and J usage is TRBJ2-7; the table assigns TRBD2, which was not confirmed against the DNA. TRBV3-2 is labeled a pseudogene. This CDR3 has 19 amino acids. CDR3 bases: TGTGCCAGCAGCCACCCCATTACTTCTAGCGGGAGGGCAACCTACGAGCAGTACTTC. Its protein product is CASSHPITSSGRATYEQYF.

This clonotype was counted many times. The CDR3 spells CASSAPVEGETQYF. CDR3 bases: TGTGCCAGCAGCGCGCCCGTCGAGGGGGAGACCCAGTACTTC. The rearrangement links TRBV7-2 to TRBJ2-5; D possibly matches TRBD1 or TRBD2 (5 bases each). The V end was cut by 5 bases, the J end by 5 bases, with 15 bases between. The CDR3 contains 14 residues. CDR1 and CDR2 (germline): SGHTA, FQGNSA.

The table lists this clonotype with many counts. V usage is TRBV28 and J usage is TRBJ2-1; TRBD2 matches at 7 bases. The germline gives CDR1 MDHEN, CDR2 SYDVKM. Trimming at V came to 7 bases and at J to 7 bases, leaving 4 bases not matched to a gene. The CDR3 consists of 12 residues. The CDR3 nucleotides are TGTGCCAGCATGGGACTAACAAATGAGCAGTTCTTC. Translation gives CASMGLTNEQFF.

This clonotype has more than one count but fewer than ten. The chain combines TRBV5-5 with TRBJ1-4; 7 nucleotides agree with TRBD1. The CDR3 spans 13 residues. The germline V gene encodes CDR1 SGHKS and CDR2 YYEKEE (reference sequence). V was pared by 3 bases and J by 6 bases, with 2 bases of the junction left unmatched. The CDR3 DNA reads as TGTGCCAGCAGCTCGCAGGGGGATGAAAAACTGTTTTTT. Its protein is CASSSQGDEKLFF.

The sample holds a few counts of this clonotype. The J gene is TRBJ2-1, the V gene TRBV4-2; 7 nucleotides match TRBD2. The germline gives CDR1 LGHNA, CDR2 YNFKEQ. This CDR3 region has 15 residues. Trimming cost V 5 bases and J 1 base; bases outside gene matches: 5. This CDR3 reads CASSNLGGSYNEQFF. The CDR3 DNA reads TGTGCCAGCAGCAATTTGGGAGGGTCCTACAATGAGCAGTTCTTC.

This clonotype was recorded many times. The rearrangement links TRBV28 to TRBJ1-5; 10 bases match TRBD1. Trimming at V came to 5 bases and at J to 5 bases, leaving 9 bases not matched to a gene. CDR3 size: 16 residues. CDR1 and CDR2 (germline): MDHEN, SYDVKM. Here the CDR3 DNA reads TGTGCCAGCAGTACCCCGACAGGGGGCCGGGATCAGCCCCAGCATTTT. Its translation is CASSTPTGGRDQPQHF.

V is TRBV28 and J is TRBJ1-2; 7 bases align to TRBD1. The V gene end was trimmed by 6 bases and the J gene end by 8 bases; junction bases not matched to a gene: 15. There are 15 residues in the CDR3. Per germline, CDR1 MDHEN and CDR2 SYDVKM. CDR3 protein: CASSSINRQGYGYTF. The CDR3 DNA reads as TGTGCCAGCAGCTCAATCAACCGACAGGGATACGGCTACACCTTC.

The chain's CDR3 is CASSSDGYVSYGYTF. In nucleotides, the CDR3 is TGCGCCAGCAGCTCGGACGGGTATGTGAGCTATGGCTACACCTTC. V usage is TRBV5-1 and J usage is TRBJ1-2; D ambiguous. This CDR3 comprises 15 residues. Germline V gene sequence: CDR1 SGHRS, CDR2 YFSETQ. The V and J ends lost 3 bases and 4 bases respectively, with 16 bases between them.

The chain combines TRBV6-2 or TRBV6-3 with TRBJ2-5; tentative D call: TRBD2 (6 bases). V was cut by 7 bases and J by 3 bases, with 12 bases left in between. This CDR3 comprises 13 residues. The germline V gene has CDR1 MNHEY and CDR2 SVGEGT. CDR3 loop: CASKLANEETQYF. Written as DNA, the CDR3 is TGTGCCAGCAAACTAGCAAATGAAGAGACCCAGTACTTC.